This TCR beta chain was recorded in a study of blood T cells in healthy people across ages (dated by TCRdb to the mid-2010s). The study in broad terms: Template switching captured roughly one uniquely barcoded TCR beta cDNA molecule per two T cells in model experiments. Using deep sequencing normalized with unique cDNA molecular identifiers, the study measured how TCR beta repertoire diversity changes with age. Donors were grouped into four age groups: young (average approximately 15 years), middle-aged (around 39), aged (about 60) and long-lived (just over 80). To avoid experimental bias, donors of different ages were distributed randomly across sequencing lanes. For two donors (one aged 18 to 29 and one aged 80 or older), the study analyzed two additional independent replicas of 1 million unique cDNA reads from the same blood draw. The paper's findings and limits, for the study overall: Estimates of total diversity based on one million sequenced T cells were considered lower bounds and underestimates. Observed TCR beta diversity per million T cells fell roughly linearly with age, and a significant reduction was already apparent by age about 43. Observed TCR beta diversity correlated strongly with the percentage of naive T cells measured by flow cytometry. The CMV infection status of donors was not known, potentially confounding age-related changes in expanded clonotypes. Compared with the aged group, the long-lived group had more naive CD4+ T cells, fewer expanded clones and increased TCR diversity, suggesting age selection. Conclusive comparison of naive and antigen-experienced compartments was prevented by the profiling of bulk unsorted PBMCs.

This clonotype was recorded only once. Its cognate antigen has yet to be identified. Base qualities were left out, and no much larger clone turns up one base away. The library came from 5' RACE. TCRdb names Illumina HiSeq 2500 as the instrument used. The second PCR ran for about 7 to 11 cycles and used a J-beta primer mix along with a sample-barcoded 5' primer. A unique molecular identifier was introduced onto each TCR beta cDNA molecule by a template-switch 5' adaptor carrying 12 random nucleotides. Each sample yielded at least 2.5 million CDR3-containing paired-end reads. The Mint cDNA synthesis kit, primed by a TRBC-specific oligonucleotide, was used to synthesize first-strand cDNA from all RNA. Following uracil-DNA glycosylase treatment, a first 18-cycle PCR with universal primers M1SS and BC2_uni_R was performed on all cDNA. Regarding the original processing steps: Each sample was normalized by randomly selecting 1 million high-quality reads, each carrying a distinct molecular identifier. Instead of being binned into consensus sequences, reads with shared molecular identifiers were discarded. MiTCR, set to a Q25 quality threshold and the strictest error-elimination algorithm, was used for CDR3 identification, clonotype clustering and error correction. A nonparametric unseen species model with Euler transformation was used to estimate a lower bound on total TCR beta diversity. Clones were called with MiXCR by TCRdb after fastp trimmed the public reads at Q25, and only in-frame beta chains were retained. Identical CDR3 proteins give one entry, which carries the most common genes and DNA. The V and J calls and clone size come from TCRdb's table, not from the authors' own analysis. This sample is represented by 1.2 million to 1.5 million distinct CDR3 sequences; around 59% of them were singletons. The leading ten clones occupy more than 6% of the sample.

The donors were a few dozen Caucasian individuals from Russia, aged about 6 to 100 years, who were systemically healthy. Roughly 11 milliliters of peripheral blood were drawn from each donor into EDTA-treated Vacutainer tubes. Ficoll-Paque density-gradient centrifugation was used to isolate PBMCs, with at least 6.5 million per sample. Total RNA, at least 6 micrograms per sample, was extracted from PBMCs with Trizol reagent. For every donor, flow cytometry on a PBMC aliquot measured the percentage of naive CD45RAhigh/CD27high T cells. The source of this sequence is a man younger than 35 in good health. Material for sequencing was blood.

CDR3 sequence: CASSFRQGELNTEAFF. The nucleotide sequence is TGCGCCAGCAGCTTCCGACAGGGAGAGTTGAACACTGAAGCTTTCTTT. The receptor chain draws on TRBV5-1 and TRBJ1-1, with 7 bases matching TRBD1. Taken from the germline V gene, the CDR1 and CDR2 loops are SGHRS and YFSETQ. V and J are trimmed by 2 bases and 0 bases, and the gene matches miss 7 bases of the junction. The CDR3 goes from the cysteine to the phenylalanine over 16 residues. This entry keeps only the CDR3 DNA: 48 bases, framed from base 1.